In its sample, the clone carrying this T cell receptor (beta chain) was seen many times. Its matching antigen is unknown. The TCR library protocol was used to attach unique molecular identifiers. These identifiers were attached to individual cDNA molecules. TCRdb re-derived calls from the 5' RACE reads in MiXCR, one entry per CDR3 protein. The table shows tens of thousands of distinct CDR3 sequences, with 6% to 7% occurring only once. The data were taken from a study of early T cells in non-severe SARS-CoV-2 infection. The overall study: Unsorted whole-blood RNA was sequenced in bulk, leaving chains unpaired.

This CDR3 has 17 residues. Germline V lookup: CDR1 SGHTA, CDR2 FQGNSA. V lost 1 base and J 5 bases, leaving 19 bases between the germline ends. Study outcomes and limitations: Missing private and CD4 specificities, VDJdb matching favored anti-spike CD8 responses.

This receptor was obtained from an adult who was a healthcare worker with PCR-confirmed SARS-CoV-2 infection or an uninfected control (not recorded which). What was sequenced was whole blood. This rearrangement joins TRBV7-2 to TRBJ2-3; D may be TRBD1 or TRBD2 (5 bases each). CDR3 residues: CASSLVGQATRGDTQYF. In DNA form, the CDR3 reads TGTGCCAGCAGCTTAGTGGGCCAGGCGACGAGGGGAGATACGCAGTATTTT.